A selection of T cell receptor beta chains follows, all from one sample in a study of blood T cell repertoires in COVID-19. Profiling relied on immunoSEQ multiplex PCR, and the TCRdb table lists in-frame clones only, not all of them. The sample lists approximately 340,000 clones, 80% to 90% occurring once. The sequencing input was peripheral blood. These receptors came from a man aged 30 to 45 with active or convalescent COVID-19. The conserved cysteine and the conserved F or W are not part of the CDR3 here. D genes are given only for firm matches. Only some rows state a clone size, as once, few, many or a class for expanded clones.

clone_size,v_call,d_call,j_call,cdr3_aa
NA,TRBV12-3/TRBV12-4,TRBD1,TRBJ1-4,ARSDRVGEKLF
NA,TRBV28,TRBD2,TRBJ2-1,ASRSSGSSYNEQF
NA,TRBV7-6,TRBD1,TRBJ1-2,ASSDRVNYGYT
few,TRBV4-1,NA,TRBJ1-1,ASSNRVNTEAF
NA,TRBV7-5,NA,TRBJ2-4,VRSHAVAPDSAKNIQY
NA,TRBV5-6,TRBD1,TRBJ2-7,ASSRDRGRSSYEQY
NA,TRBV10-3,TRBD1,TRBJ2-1,AISESTGTGNEQF
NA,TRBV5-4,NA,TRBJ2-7,ASSSLPGAYEQY
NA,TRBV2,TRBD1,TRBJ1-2,ASLNDRGRAYSYT
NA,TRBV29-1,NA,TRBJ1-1,SVETRGNTEAF
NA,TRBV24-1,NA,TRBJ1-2,ATSDGRGRNT
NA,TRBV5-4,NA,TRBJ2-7,ASSPGPGTNNYEQY
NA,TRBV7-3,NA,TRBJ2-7,ASSLGRWAGNHEQY
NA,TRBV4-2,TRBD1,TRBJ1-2,ASSLDREVYGYT
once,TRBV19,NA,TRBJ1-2,ASIGRPMGGYT
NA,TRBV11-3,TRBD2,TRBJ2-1,ASSLTSGGLYNEQF
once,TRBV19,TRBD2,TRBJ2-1,ASSYLGLAVYNEQF
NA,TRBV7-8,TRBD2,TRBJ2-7,ASSPKGLAGGGEQY
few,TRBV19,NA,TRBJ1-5,ASSGSGQPQH
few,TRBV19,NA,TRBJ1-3,ASSFTGTGNTIY
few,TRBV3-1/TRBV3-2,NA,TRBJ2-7,ASSFTSYEQY
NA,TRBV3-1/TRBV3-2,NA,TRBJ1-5,ASSQGRGNQPQH
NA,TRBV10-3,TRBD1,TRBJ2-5,ATSLGQGTETQY
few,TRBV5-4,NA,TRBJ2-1,ASSLGQYNEQF
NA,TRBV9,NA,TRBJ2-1,ASSVDGWGKGQF
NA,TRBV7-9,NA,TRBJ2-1,ASSPPSVRAPNEQF
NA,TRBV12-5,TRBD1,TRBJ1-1,ASGPGQGVPTEAF
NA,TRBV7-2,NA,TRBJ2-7,ASSPTPGDLPQY
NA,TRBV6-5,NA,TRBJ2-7,ASSYLGARSYEQY
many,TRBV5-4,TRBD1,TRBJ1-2,ASSTWTGFGYT
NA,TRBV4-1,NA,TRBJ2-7,ASSLTRQPLDYEQY
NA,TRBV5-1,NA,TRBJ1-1,ASSLRGSLNTEAF
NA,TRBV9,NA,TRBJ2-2,ASSPPSSIANTGELF
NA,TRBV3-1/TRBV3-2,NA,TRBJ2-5,ASSPADKQETQY
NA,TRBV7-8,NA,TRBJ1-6,ASSPPQGYNSPLH
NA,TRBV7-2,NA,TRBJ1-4,ASSNRQANNEKLF
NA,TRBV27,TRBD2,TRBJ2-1,ASSWTSRYNEQF
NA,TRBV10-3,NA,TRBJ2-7,AISDSVFYEQY
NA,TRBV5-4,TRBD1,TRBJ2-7,ASNDGTDYEQY
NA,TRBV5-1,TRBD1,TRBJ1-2,ASSLAPGQFYGYT
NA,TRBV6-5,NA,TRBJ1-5,ASSYSGAPGPQH
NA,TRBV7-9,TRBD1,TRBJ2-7,ASSLGGRQGYEQY
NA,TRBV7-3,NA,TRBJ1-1,ASSALGGTEAF
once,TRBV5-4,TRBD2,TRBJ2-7,ASRETPAGGYEQY
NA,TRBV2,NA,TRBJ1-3,ASSRQDSGNTIY
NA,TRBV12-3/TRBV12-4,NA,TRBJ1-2,ASRSDSVYGYT
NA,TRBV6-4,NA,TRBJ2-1,ASSDSELGEQF
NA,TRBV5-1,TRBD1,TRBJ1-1,ASSSYGQENTEAF
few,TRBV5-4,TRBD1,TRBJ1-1,ASSLDRGTNTEAF